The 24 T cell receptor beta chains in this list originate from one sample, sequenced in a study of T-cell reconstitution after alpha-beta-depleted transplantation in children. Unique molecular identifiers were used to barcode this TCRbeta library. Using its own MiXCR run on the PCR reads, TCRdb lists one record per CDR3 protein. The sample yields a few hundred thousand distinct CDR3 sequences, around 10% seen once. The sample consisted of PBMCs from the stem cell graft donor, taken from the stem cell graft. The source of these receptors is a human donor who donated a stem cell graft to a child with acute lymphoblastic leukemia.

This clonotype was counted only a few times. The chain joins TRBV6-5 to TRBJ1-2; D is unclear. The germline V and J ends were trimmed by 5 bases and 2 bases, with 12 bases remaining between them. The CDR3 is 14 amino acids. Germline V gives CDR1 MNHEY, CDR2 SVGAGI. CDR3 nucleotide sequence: TGTGCCAGCAGTCCAAACGACCGGAACTATGGCTACACCTTC. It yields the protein CASSPNDRNYGYTF.

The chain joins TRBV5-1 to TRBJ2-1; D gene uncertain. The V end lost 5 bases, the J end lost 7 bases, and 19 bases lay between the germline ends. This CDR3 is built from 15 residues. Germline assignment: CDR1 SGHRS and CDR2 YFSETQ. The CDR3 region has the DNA TGCGCCAGCAGTGGTATGAAGGGTTCGGTAAATGAGCAGTTCTTC. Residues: CASSGMKGSVNEQFF.

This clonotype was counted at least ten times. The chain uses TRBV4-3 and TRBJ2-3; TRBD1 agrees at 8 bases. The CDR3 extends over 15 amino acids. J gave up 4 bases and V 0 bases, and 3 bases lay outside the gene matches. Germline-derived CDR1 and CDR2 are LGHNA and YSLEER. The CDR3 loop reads CASSQDRGRSDTQYF. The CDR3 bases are TGCGCCAGCAGCCAAGACAGGGGGCGGTCAGATACGCAGTATTTT.

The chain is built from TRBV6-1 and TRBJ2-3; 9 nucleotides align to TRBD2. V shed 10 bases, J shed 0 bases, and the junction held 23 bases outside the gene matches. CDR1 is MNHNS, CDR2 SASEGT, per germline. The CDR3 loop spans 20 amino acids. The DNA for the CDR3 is TGTGCCACCAACGAAGGCAGCGGGGGGCACGGTGGGGTCAGCACAGATACGCAGTATTTT. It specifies CATNEGSGGHGGVSTDTQYF.

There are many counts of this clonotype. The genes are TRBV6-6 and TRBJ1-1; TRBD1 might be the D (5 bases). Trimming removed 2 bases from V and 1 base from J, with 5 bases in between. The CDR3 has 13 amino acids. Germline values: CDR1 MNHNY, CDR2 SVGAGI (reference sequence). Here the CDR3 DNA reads TGTGCCAGCAGTTACGACAGGAACACTGAAGCTTTCTTT. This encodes CASSYDRNTEAFF.

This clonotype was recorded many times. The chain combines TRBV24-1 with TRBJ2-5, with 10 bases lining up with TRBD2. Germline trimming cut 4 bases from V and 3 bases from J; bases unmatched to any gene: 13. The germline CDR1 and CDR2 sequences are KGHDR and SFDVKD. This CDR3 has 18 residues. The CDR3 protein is CATSDAWSAGGPEETQYF. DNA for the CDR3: TGTGCCACCAGTGACGCTTGGTCAGCGGGGGGGCCTGAAGAGACCCAGTACTTC.

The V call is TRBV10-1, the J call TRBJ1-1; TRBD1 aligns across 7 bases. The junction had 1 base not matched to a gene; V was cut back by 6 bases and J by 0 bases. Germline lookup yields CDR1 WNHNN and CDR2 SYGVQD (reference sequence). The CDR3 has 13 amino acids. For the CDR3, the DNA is TGCGCCAGCAGGGACAGGCTGAACACTGAAGCTTTCTTT. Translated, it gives CASRDRLNTEAFF.

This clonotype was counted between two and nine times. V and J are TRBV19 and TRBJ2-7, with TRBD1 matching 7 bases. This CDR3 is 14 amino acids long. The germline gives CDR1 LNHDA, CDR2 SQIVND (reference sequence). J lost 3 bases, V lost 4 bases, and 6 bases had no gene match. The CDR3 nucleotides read TGTGCCAGTAGTACCCGACAGGGTTTCTACGAGCAGTACTTC. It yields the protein CASSTRQGFYEQYF. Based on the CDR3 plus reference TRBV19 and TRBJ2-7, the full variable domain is DGGITQSPKYLFRKEGQNVTLSCEQNLNHDAMYWYRQDPGQGLRLIYYSQIVNDFQKGDIAEGYSVSREKKESFPLTVTSAQKNPTAFYLCASSTRQGFYEQYFGPGTRLTVT.

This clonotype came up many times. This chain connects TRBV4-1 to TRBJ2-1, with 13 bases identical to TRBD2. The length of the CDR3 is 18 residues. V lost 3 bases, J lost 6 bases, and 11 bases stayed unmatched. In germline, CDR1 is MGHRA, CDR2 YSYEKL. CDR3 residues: CASSHPPGLAGLTNEQFF. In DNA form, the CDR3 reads TGCGCCAGCAGCCATCCCCCGGGACTAGCGGGGTTAACCAATGAGCAGTTCTTC.

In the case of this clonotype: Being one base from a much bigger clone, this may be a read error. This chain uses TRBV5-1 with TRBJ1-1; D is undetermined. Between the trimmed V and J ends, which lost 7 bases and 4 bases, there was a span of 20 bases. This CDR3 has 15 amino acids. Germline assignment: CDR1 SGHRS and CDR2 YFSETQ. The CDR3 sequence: CASFRDDSMATEAFF. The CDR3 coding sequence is TGCGCCAGCTTTCGCGACGACTCCATGGCCACTGAAGCTTTCTTT.

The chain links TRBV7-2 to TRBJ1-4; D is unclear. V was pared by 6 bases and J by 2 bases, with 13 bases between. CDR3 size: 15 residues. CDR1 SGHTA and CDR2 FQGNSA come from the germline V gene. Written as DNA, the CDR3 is TGTGCCAGCAGAGCCGCCCCGGGGACTAATGAAAAACTGTTTTTT. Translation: CASRAAPGTNEKLFF.

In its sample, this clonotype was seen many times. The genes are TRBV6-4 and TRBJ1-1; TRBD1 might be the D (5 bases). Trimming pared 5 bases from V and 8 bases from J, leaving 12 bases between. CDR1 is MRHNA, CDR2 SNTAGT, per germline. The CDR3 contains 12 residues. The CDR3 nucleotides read TGTGCCAGCAGTATAGGGACGGGAGAAGCTTTCTTT. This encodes CASSIGTGEAFF.

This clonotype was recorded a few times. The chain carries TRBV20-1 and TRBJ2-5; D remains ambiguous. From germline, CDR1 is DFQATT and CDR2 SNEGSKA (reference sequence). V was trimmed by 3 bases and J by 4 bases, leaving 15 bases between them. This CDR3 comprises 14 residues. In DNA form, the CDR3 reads TGCAGTGCTAGGTTGTCCTCTGAGCTAGAGACCCAGTACTTC. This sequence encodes CSARLSSELETQYF.

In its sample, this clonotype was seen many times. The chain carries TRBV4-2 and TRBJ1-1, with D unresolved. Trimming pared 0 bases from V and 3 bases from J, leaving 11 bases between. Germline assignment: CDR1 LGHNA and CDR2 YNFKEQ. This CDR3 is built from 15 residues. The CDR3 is CASSQEGSLDTEAFF. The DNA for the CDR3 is TGTGCCAGCAGCCAAGAGGGGTCCCTTGACACTGAAGCTTTCTTT.

The CDR3 DNA is TGTGCCAGCAGCCACGGACAGGGGAACTACAATGAGCAGTTCTTC. Translating it yields CASSHGQGNYNEQFF. The rearrangement uses TRBV14 and TRBJ2-1; 9 bases fit TRBD1. The CDR3 totals 15 residues. V gave up 3 bases and J gave up 3 bases; unmatched junction bases: 3. The germline gives CDR1 SGHDN, CDR2 FVKESK.

The chain's CDR3 is CSARDQGAYTQYF. The CDR3 DNA follows: TGCAGTGCTAGAGACCAGGGGGCATATACGCAGTATTTT. This chain joins TRBV20-1 and TRBJ2-3, with 8 bases that match TRBD1. Looked up from germline, CDR1 is DFQATT and CDR2 is SNEGSKA (reference sequence). The trim removed 0 bases at V and 7 bases at J, leaving 3 bases unmatched. The length of the CDR3 is 13 residues.

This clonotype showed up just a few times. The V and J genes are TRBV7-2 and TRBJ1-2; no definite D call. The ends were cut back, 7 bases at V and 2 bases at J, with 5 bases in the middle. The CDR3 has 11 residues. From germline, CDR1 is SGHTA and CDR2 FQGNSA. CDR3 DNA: TGTGCCAGCATGGAGAACTATGGCTACACCTTC. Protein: CASMENYGYTF.

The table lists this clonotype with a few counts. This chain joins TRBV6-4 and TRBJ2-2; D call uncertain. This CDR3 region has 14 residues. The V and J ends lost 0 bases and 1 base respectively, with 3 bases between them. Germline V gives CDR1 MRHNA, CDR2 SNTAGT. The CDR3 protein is CASSDSVNTGELFF. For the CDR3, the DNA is TGTGCCAGCAGTGACTCAGTGAACACCGGGGAGCTGTTTTTT.

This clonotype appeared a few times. The DNA for the CDR3 is TGTGCCAGCCGACAGGGAAGTAATCAGCCCCAGCATTTT. Translating it yields CASRQGSNQPQHF. This rearrangement joins TRBV28 to TRBJ1-5; 7 bases agree with TRBD1. V gave up 8 bases and J gave up 4 bases; unmatched junction bases: 5. Germline CDR1 and CDR2: MDHEN and SYDVKM. This CDR3 region has 13 residues.

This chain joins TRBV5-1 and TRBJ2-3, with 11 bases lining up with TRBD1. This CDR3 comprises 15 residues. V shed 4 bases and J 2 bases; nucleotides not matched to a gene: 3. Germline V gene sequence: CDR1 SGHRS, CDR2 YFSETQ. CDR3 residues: CASSRTGGVTDTQYF. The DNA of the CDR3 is TGCGCCAGCAGCAGGACAGGGGGCGTCACAGATACGCAGTATTTT.

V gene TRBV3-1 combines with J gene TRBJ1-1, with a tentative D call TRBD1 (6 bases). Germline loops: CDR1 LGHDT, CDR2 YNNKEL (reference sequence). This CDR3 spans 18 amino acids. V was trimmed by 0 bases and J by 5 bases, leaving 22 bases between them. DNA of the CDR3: TGTGCCAGCAGCCAAGATTCGGGGGGCGATTGGTTGGGAACTGAAGCTTTCTTT. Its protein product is CASSQDSGGDWLGTEAFF.

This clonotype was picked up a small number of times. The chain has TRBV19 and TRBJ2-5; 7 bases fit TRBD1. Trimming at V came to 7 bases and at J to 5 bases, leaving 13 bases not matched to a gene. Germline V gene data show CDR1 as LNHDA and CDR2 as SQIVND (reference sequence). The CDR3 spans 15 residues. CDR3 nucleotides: TGTGCCAGTACCACCGGGACAGCGGTATGGGAGACCCAGTACTTC. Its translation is CASTTGTAVWETQYF.

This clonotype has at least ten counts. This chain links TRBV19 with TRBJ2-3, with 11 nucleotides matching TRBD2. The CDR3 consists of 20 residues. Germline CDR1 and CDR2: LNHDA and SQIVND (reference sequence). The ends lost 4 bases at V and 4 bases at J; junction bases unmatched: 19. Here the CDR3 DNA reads TGTGCCAGTAGTAAGGGAGTACTAGCGGGGGACCGGAGGAGCCCAGATACGCAGTATTTT. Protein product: CASSKGVLAGDRRSPDTQYF.

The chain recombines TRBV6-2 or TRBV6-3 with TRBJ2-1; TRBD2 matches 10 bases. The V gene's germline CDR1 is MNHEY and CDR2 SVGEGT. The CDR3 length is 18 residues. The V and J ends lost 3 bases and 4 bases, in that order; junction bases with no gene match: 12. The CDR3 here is CASSYLLGSSGSYNEQFF. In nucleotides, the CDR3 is TGTGCCAGCAGTTATCTGTTGGGGTCTAGCGGGAGTTACAATGAGCAGTTCTTC.